The clone carrying this T cell receptor beta chain came up many times. The antigen is undetermined. The sample belongs to a study of early T cells in non-severe SARS-CoV-2 infection. Attachment of unique molecular identifiers was made to individual cDNA molecules. TCRdb reprocessed the 5' RACE reads via MiXCR and lists one record per CDR3 protein. The sample comprises approximately 80,000 distinct CDR3 sequences, 10% to 12% of which are singletons, and more than 10% rests with the top ten. Study-wide results and limits: VDJdb matching skewed toward anti-spike CD8 responses, missing private and CD4 specificities.

V gave up 7 bases and J gave up 6 bases, with 9 bases separating them. CDR3 length equals 11 residues. Germline CDR1 and CDR2: SEHNR and FQNEAQ (reference sequence). The chain has TRBV7-9 and TRBJ2-5; no firm D call. Sequencing used whole blood, obtained at baseline. This TCR derives from an adult who was a healthcare worker with PCR-confirmed SARS-CoV-2 infection or an uninfected control (not recorded which). The CDR3 region is CASIGVKTQYF. In nucleotides, the CDR3 is TGTGCCAGCATTGGGGTGAAGACCCAGTACTTC.